Below, 22 T cell receptor beta chains from the same sample are listed, as sequenced in a study of T cell changes during pregnancy in multiple sclerosis. Here immunoSEQ multiplex PCR was the method, and the copy in TCRdb shows in-frame clones only, minus some. The sample yields roughly 45,000 clones, 85% to 95% seen once. This specimen consisted of CD8+ T cells from peripheral blood mononuclear cells, obtained after pregnancy. The receptors derive from a female donor with multiple sclerosis, enrolled in a pregnancy study.

There are a few counts of this clone. The CDR3 here is CASSQDLATSELSYEQYF. CDR3 bases: TGTGCCAGCAGCCAAGATTTAGCGACTAGCGAGCTTTCCTACGAGCAGTACTTC. The chain is built from TRBV4-2 and TRBJ2-7, with TRBD2 matching over 8 bases. The CDR3 extends over 18 amino acids. Germline V gene lookup returns CDR1 LGHNA and CDR2 YNFKEQ. Unmatched junction bases numbered 11, after V lost 0 bases and J lost 1 base.

The V call is TRBV9, the J call TRBJ2-1, with 7 bases lining up with TRBD2. Looked up from germline, CDR1 is SGDLS and CDR2 is YYNGEE. The CDR3 length is 16 residues. V dropped 4 bases and J dropped 3; count of bases not matched to a gene: 10. CDR3 DNA sequence: TGTGCCAGCAGCCCAGCGGGGCGGGTCCTCTACAATGAGCAGTTCTTC. The encoded protein is CASSPAGRVLYNEQFF. Full variable domain (outside the CDR3, taken from reference TRBV9 and TRBJ2-1): DSGVTQTPKHLITATGQRVTLRCSPRSGDLSVYWYQQSLDQGLQFLIQYYNGEERAKGNILERFSAQQFPDLHSELNLSSLELGDSALYFCASSPAGRVLYNEQFFGPGTRLTVL.

The V and J genes are TRBV27 and TRBJ1-3; D possibly corresponds to TRBD1 (5 bases). V lost 2 bases and J 0 bases, leaving 8 bases between the germline ends. The CDR3 contains 15 residues. Germline CDR1 is MNHEY and CDR2 is SMNVEV (reference sequence). CDR3 sequence (DNA): TGTGCCAGCAGTTTACAGGGAGGCTCTGGAAACACCATATATTTT. It encodes CASSLQGGSGNTIYF.

The genes are TRBV6-5 and TRBJ1-2; 8 positions match TRBD1. The CDR3 extends over 15 amino acids. V was pared by 0 bases and J by 6 bases, with 6 bases of the junction left unmatched. CDR1 and CDR2 from the germline V gene are MNHEY and SVGAGI. CDR3 in amino acids: CASSYSAGGGDGYTF. In DNA, the CDR3 is TGTGCCAGCAGTTACTCGGCAGGGGGCGGGGATGGCTACACCTTC.

The chain uses TRBV29-1 and TRBJ2-1; TRBD1 might be the D (5 bases). V was cut by 4 bases and J by 6 bases, with 7 bases left in between. CDR1 and CDR2 (germline): SQVTM, ANQGSEA. The CDR3 is 11 amino acids. CDR3 sequence: CSVVGANEQFF. CDR3 DNA sequence: TGCAGCGTTGTAGGGGCCAATGAGCAGTTCTTC.

V is TRBV10-2 and J is TRBJ2-4; 13 bases match TRBD2. The V gene end was trimmed by 7 bases and the J gene end by 2 bases; junction bases not matched to a gene: 5. The CDR3 consists of 16 residues. Germline loops: CDR1 WSHSY, CDR2 SAAADI. As DNA, the CDR3 is TGCGCCAGCACCCCACTAGCGGGAGGGACCAAAAACATTCAGTACTTC. Its protein product is CASTPLAGGTKNIQYF.

This sequence joins TRBV9 and TRBJ2-2, with D maybe TRBD1 (6 bases). From germline, CDR1 is SGDLS and CDR2 YYNGEE. The CDR3 is made up of 16 amino acids. The V and J ends lost 4 bases and 3 bases respectively, with 16 bases between them. The CDR3 here is CASSPKGDPHTGELFF. In DNA, the CDR3 is TGTGCCAGCAGCCCGAAGGGGGACCCGCACACCGGGGAGCTGTTTTTT.

The J gene is TRBJ2-5, the V gene TRBV11-2, with D unresolved. Trimming pared 4 bases from V and 9 bases from J, leaving 12 bases between. This CDR3 has 12 amino acids. The germline V gene encodes CDR1 SGHAT and CDR2 FQNNGV. CDR3 region: CASSSSEWSQYF. In DNA, the CDR3 is TGTGCCAGCAGCTCCTCGGAGTGGTCCCAGTACTTC.

The chain links TRBV12-5 to TRBJ2-1; 13 bases are a match to TRBD2. V was pared by 1 base and J by 8 bases, with 5 bases of the junction left unmatched. The germline V gene encodes CDR1 LGHNT and CDR2 FRNRAP. This CDR3 is 16 amino acids long. Here the CDR3 DNA reads TGTGCTAGTGGTTTGGCTGGGACTAGCGGGACCGATGAGCAGTTCTTC. Its protein is CASGLAGTSGTDEQFF.

This clone was recorded only once. The chain recombines TRBV7-2 with TRBJ2-7; 10 bases line up with TRBD1. The V segment lost 0 bases and the J segment 1 base; nucleotides outside the gene matches: 3. Germline lookup yields CDR1 SGHTA and CDR2 FQGNSA. CDR3 length equals 16 residues. CDR3 bases: TGTGCCAGCAGCTTAGCGGGGGACAGGGGATCCTACGAGCAGTACTTC. As protein: CASSLAGDRGSYEQYF.

V and J are TRBV9 and TRBJ1-3; 10 positions match TRBD1. Germline CDR1 and CDR2: SGDLS and YYNGEE. J lost 0 bases, V lost 7 bases, and 7 bases had no gene match. The length of the CDR3 is 16 residues. The CDR3 region is CASSGTGAFSGNTIYF. CDR3 nucleotides: TGTGCCAGCTCCGGGACAGGGGCCTTCTCTGGAAACACCATATATTTT.

V is TRBV28 and J is TRBJ2-7; TRBD2 might be the D (6 bases). Germline CDR1 is MDHEN and CDR2 is SYDVKM. This CDR3 is 13 amino acids long. V shed 3 bases and J shed 6 bases, with 12 bases lying between them. The CDR3 coding sequence is TGTGCCAGCAGTTTTGGGTCGGGGGTCGAGCAGTACTTC. Translating gives CASSFGSGVEQYF.

V gene TRBV27 combines with J gene TRBJ2-2, with 7 bases aligning to TRBD2. With 5 bases clipped from V and 6 bases from J, the junction kept 33 bases outside the gene matches. Germline loops: CDR1 MNHEY, CDR2 SMNVEV (reference sequence). The CDR3 has 23 amino acids. The CDR3, as DNA: TGTGCCAGCAGTACCGCTTCGACCCCCGGGACTAACATCCGAGGCAACGGGCCCGGGGAGCTGTTTTTT. It encodes CASSTASTPGTNIRGNGPGELFF.

V gene TRBV4-3 combines with J gene TRBJ1-4, with 7 bases that match TRBD1. V shed 3 bases, J shed 0 bases, and the junction held 7 bases outside the gene matches. Germline values: CDR1 LGHNA, CDR2 YSLEER. The CDR3 is 17 amino acids. CDR3 DNA: TGCGCCAGCAGCCAGGACGGGACAGCCACAACTAATGAAAAACTGTTTTTT. The encoded protein is CASSQDGTATTNEKLFF.

The chain joins TRBV2 to TRBJ1-4, with 8 bases fitting TRBD1. The CDR3 length is 16 residues. Per germline, CDR1 SNHLY and CDR2 FYNNEI. The V and J ends lost 1 base and 0 bases, in that order; junction bases with no gene match: 1. The CDR3 DNA sequence: TGTGCCAGCAGTGAAGTGGACAGGGCAACTAATGAAAAACTGTTTTTT. As protein: CASSEVDRATNEKLFF.

The rearrangement links TRBV27 to TRBJ2-7, with D possibly being TRBD2 (7 bases). The V and J ends lost 2 bases and 6 bases respectively, with 14 bases between them. Germline CDR1 reads MNHEY; CDR2 reads SMNVEV (reference sequence). CDR3 length: 14 amino acids. The CDR3 nucleotides read TGTGCCAGCAGTTTAGGGGGGCGCGGGGGCGAGCAGTACTTC. This translates into CASSLGGRGGEQYF.

The chain employs TRBV7-3 and TRBJ1-1, with D unresolved. V shed 0 bases and J shed 1 base, with 3 bases lying between them. This CDR3 spans 13 amino acids. In germline, CDR1 is SGHTA, CDR2 FQGTGA. CDR3 amino acids: CASSLTGNTEAFF. In DNA form, the CDR3 reads TGTGCCAGCAGCTTAACCGGGAACACTGAAGCTTTCTTT.

The sample holds one count of this clone. The V call is TRBV7-3, the J call TRBJ2-3; a possible D gene is TRBD1 (5 bases). V shed 1 base and J shed 2 bases, with 13 bases lying between them. Germline V CDR1 and CDR2: SGHTA, FQGTGA. The CDR3 runs to 16 residues. CDR3 sequence: CASSLRGGAFTDTQYF. DNA for the CDR3: TGTGCCAGCAGCTTAAGGGGCGGAGCCTTCACAGATACGCAGTATTTT.

The CDR3 nucleotides read TGTGCCAGCAGCTTTCGGGGGGGACAGGGCCGGGCTTTCTTT. Amino acid sequence: CASSFRGGQGRAFF. This chain connects TRBV5-4 to TRBJ1-1; 9 bases map to TRBD1. This CDR3 is built from 14 residues. J was trimmed by 11 bases and V by 2 bases; bases with no gene match: 10. Germline values: CDR1 SGHNT, CDR2 YYREEE (reference sequence).

The rearrangement joins TRBV7-2 to TRBJ2-2, with D tentatively TRBD1 (7 bases). CDR1 and CDR2 from the germline V gene are SGHTA and FQGNSA. V lost 10 bases and J lost 9, with 15 bases in between. The CDR3 extends over 12 amino acids. CDR3 amino acids: CATLEGARELFF. CDR3 DNA: TGTGCCACCCTGGAGGGGGCAAGGGAGCTGTTTTTT.

CDR3: CASSFRVDYEQYF. CDR3 DNA sequence: TGTGCCAGCAGCTTCAGGGTAGACTACGAGCAGTACTTC. This sequence joins TRBV5-5 and TRBJ2-7, with D possibly TRBD1 on 5 matching bases. The V end lost 2 bases, the J end lost 3 bases, and 9 bases lay between the germline ends. Germline V lookup: CDR1 SGHKS, CDR2 YYEKEE (reference sequence). CDR3 length equals 13 residues.

V usage is TRBV7-3 and J usage is TRBJ2-2; tentatively, D is TRBD2 (6 bases). V was cut by 5 bases and J by 5 bases, with 18 bases left in between. This CDR3 contains 16 residues. Looked up from germline, CDR1 is SGHTA and CDR2 is FQGTGA. For the CDR3, the DNA is TGTGCCAGCAGCGAACCGTCGCGGGACTGGACCGGGGAGCTGTTTTTT. It yields the protein CASSEPSRDWTGELFF. The variable domain in full, completed from reference TRBV7-3 and TRBJ2-2, reads GAGVSQTPSNKVTEKGKYVELRCDPISGHTALYWYRQSLGQGPEFLIYFQGTGAADDSGLPNDRFFAVRPEGSVSTLKIQRTERGDSAVYLCASSEPSRDWTGELFFGEGSRLTVL.